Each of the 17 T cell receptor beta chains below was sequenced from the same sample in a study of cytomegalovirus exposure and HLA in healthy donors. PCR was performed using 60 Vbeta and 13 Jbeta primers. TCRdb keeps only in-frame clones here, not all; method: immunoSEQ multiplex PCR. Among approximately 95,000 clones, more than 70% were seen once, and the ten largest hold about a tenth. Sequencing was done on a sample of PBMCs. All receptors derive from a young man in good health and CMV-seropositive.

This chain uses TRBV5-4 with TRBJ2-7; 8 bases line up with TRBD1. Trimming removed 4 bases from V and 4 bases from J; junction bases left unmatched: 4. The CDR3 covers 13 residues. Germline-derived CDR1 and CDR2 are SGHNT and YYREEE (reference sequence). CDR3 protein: CASSQTGVYEQYF. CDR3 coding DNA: TGTGCCAGCAGCCAGACAGGGGTGTACGAGCAGTACTTC.

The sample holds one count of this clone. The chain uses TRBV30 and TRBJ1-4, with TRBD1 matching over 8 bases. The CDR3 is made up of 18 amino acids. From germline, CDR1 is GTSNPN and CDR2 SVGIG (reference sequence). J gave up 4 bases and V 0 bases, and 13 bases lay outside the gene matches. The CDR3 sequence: CAWSVPRDRGRDNEKLFF. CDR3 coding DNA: TGTGCCTGGAGTGTACCCCGCGACAGGGGACGGGATAATGAAAAACTGTTTTTT.

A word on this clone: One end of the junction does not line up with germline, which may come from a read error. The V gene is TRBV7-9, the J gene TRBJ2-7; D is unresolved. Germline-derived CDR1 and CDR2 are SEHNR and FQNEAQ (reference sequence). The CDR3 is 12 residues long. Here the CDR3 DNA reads TGTTCCAGCAGTTTCATTCCCTACGAGCAGTACTTC. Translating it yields CSSSFIPYEQYF.

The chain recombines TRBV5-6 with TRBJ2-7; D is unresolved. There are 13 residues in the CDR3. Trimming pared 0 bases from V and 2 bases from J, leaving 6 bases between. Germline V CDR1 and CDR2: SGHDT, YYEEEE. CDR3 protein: CASSLGRTYEQYF. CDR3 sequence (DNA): TGTGCCAGCAGCTTGGGCAGAACCTACGAGCAGTACTTC.

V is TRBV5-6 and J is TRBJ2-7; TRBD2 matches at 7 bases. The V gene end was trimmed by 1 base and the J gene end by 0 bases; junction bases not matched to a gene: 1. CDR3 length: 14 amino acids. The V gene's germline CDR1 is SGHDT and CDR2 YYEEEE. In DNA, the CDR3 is TGTGCCAGCAGCTTGAGGGACTACTCCTACGAGCAGTACTTC. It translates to CASSLRDYSYEQYF.

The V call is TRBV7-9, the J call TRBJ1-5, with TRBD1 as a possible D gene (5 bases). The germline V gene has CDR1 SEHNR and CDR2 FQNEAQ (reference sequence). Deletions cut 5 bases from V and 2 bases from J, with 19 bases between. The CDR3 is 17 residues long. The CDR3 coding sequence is TGTGCCAGCAGCCCCGGTTCGGGGGGTTGGCGCAATCAGCCCCAGCATTTT. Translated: CASSPGSGGWRNQPQHF.

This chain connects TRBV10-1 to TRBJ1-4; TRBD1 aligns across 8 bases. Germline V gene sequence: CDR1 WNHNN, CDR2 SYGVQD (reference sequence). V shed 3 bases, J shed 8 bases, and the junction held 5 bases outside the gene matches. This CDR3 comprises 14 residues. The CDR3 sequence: CASSDGQGGEKLFF. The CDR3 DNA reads TGCGCCAGCAGTGATGGACAGGGTGGCGAAAAACTGTTTTTT.

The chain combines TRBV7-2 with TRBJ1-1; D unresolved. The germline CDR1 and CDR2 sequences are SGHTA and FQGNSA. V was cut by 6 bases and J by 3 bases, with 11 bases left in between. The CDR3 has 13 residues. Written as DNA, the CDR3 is TGTGCCAGCAGTTCCGGGAGACACACTGAAGCTTTCTTT. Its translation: CASSSGRHTEAFF.

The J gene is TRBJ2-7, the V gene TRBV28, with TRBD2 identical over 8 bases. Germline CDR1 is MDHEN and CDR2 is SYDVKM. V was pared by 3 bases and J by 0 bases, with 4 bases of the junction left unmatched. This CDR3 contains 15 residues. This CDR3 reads CASSLRLAGSYEQYF. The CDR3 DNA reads TGTGCCAGCAGTTTGCGTCTAGCGGGCTCCTACGAGCAGTACTTC.

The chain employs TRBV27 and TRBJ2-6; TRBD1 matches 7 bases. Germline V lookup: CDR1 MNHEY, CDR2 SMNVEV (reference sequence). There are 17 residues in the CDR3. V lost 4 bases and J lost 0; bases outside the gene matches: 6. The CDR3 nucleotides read TGTGCCAGCAGTTCCCGGACAGGCCCCTCTGGGGCCAACGTCCTGACTTTC. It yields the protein CASSSRTGPSGANVLTF.

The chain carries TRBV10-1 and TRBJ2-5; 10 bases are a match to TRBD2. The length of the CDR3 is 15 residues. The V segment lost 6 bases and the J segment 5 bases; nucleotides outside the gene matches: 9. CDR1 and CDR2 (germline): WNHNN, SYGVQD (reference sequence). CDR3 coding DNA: TGCGCCAGCAGCCCCTCAACTAGCGGGGTTGAGACCCAGTACTTC. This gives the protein CASSPSTSGVETQYF.

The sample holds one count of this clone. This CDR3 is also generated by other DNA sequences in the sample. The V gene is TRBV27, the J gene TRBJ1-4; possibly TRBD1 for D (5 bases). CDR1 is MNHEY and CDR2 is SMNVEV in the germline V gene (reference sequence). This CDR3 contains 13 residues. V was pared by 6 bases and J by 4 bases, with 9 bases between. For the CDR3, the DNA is TGTGCCAGCAGCCCTGACAGTAATGAAAAACTGTTTTTT. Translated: CASSPDSNEKLFF.

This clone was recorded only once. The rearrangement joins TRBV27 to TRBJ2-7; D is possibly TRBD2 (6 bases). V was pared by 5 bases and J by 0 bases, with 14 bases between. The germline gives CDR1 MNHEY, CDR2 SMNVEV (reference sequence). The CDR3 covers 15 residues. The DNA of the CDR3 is TGTGCCAGCAGTCCTCTAGCGTCCAGCTCCTACGAGCAGTACTTC. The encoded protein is CASSPLASSSYEQYF.

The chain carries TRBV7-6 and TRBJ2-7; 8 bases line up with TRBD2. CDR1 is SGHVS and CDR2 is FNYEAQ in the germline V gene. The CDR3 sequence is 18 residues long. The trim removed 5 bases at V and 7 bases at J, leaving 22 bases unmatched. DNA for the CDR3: TGTGCCAGCAGCCTGGAGGGACTAGTCGGGGGTCCTCCGGTGGAGCAGTACTTC. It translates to CASSLEGLVGGPPVEQYF.

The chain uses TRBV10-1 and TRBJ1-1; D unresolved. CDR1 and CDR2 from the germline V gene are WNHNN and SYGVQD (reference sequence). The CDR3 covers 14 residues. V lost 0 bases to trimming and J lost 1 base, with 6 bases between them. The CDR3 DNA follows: TGCGCCAGCAGTGAGTCCGTCGGGAACACTGAAGCTTTCTTT. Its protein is CASSESVGNTEAFF.

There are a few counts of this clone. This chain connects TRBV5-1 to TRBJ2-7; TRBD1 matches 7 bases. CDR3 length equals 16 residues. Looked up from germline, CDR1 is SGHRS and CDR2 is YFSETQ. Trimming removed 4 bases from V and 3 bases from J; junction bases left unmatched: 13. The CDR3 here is CASSLRQGLGFYEQYF. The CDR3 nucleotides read TGCGCCAGCAGCCTCAGACAGGGTTTGGGGTTCTACGAGCAGTACTTC.

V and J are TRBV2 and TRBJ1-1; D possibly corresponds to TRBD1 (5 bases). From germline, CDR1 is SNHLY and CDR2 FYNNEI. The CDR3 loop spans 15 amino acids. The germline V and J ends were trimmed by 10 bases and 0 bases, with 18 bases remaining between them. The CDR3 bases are TGTGCCATCGGGGGTCGGGGGTTTATGAACACTGAAGCTTTCTTT. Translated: CAIGGRGFMNTEAFF.